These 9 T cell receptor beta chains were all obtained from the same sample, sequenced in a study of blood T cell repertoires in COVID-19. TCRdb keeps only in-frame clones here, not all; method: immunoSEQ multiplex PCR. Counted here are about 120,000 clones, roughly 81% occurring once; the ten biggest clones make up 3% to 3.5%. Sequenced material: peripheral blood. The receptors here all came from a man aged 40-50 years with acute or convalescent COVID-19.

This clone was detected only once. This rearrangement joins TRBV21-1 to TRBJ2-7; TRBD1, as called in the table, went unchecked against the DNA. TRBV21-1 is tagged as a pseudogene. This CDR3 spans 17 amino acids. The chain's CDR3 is CASSSREQGIFQDEQYF. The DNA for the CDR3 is TGTGCCAGCAGCTCCCGAGAGCAGGGTATATTTCAGGACGAGCAGTACTTC.

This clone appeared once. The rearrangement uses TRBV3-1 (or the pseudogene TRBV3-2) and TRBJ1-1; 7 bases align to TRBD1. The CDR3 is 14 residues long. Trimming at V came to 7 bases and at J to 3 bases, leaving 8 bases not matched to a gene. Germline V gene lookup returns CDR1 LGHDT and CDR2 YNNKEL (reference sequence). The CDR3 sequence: CASTRQGFDTEAFF. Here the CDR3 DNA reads TGTGCCAGCACCAGACAGGGTTTTGACACTGAAGCTTTCTTT.

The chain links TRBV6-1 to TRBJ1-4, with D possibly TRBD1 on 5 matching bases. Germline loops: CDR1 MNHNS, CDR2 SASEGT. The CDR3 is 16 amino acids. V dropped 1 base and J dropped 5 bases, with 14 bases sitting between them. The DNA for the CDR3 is TGTGCCAGCAGTGAAGGAATGGGGCGGGGGAATGAAAAACTGTTTTTT. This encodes CASSEGMGRGNEKLFF.

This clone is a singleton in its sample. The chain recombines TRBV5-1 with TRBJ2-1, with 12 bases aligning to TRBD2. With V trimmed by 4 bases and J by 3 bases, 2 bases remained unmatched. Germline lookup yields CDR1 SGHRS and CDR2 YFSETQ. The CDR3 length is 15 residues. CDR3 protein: CASSPTSGGYNEQFF. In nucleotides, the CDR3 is TGCGCCAGCAGCCCGACTAGCGGGGGCTACAATGAGCAGTTCTTC.

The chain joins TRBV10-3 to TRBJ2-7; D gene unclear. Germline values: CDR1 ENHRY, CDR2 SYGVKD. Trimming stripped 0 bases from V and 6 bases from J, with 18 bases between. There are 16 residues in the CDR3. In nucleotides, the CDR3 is TGTGCCATCAGTGAGTCGATTTCTCCAGTTCAGTCCGAGCAGTACTTC. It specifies CAISESISPVQSEQYF.

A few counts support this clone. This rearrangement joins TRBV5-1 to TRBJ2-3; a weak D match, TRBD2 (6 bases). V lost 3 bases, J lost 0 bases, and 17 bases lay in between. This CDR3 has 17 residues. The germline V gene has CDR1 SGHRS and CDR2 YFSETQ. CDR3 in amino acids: CASSSPRGKISTDTQYF. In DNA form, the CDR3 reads TGCGCCAGCAGCTCCCCCCGGGGGAAGATTAGCACAGATACGCAGTATTTT.

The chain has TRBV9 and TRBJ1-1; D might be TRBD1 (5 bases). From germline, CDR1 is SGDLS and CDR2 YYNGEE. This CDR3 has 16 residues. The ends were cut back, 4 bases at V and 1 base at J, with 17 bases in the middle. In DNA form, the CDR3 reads TGTGCCAGCAGCCCCCGGGGGGACCGGGAGAACACTGAAGCTTTCTTT. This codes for CASSPRGDRENTEAFF.

Here the CDR3 reads CASSPANTEAFF. The CDR3 DNA sequence: TGTGCCAGCTCACCGGCGAACACTGAAGCTTTCTTT. The chain has TRBV18 and TRBJ1-1; no definite D call. Trimming took 3 bases from V and 1 from J, leaving 3 bases between them. CDR3 length: 12 amino acids. The germline V gene encodes CDR1 KGHSH and CDR2 LQKENI.

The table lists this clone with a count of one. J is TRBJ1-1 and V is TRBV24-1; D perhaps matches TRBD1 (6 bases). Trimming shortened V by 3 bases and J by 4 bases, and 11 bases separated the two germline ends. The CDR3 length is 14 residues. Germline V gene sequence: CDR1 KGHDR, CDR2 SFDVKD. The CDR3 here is CATSDAGDRTEAFF. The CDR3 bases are TGTGCCACCAGTGATGCAGGGGATCGCACTGAAGCTTTCTTT.